These 16 T cell receptor beta chains originate from one sample sequenced in a study of regulatory T cells in long-lasting Graves disease. Time point indicated: newly diagnosed GD, antithyroid drugs for less than 3 months. PBMC RNA was the source of the TCR library. Building the TCR beta libraries relied on iRepertoire HTBI primers, and CDR3 regions underwent Arm-PCR. One entry per CDR3 protein, called by TCRdb with MiXCR from the multiplex PCR reads. Altogether hundreds of thousands of distinct CDR3 sequences are present, roughly 15% being singletons, with the ten largest covering 15% to 20%. The same data also contributed to another study, on T cells in Graves' hyperthyroidism and ophthalmopathy.

Sequenced material: peripheral blood mononuclear cells (PBMCs), taken at new diagnosis, from a patient treated with antithyroid drugs. These receptors came from a woman aged 25 to 39 with Graves disease.

This chain links TRBV2 with TRBJ2-1; 12 nucleotides agree with TRBD2. There are 17 residues in the CDR3. Trimming took 4 bases from V and 6 from J; bases not matched to a gene: 10. Germline-derived CDR1 and CDR2 are SNHLY and FYNNEI. The CDR3 coding sequence is TGTGCCAGCAGTGTGTTTCGATCTAGCGGGAGGGCCAATGAGCAGTTCTTC. Residues: CASSVFRSSGRANEQFF.

In its sample, this clonotype was seen a few times. J is TRBJ2-2 and V is TRBV24-1; D not certain. With 1 base removed from V and 4 bases from J, the gap between germline ends came to 9 bases. Germline CDR1 reads KGHDR; CDR2 reads SFDVKD. CDR3 length: 15 amino acids. The CDR3 here is CATSDLTQTTGELFF. The CDR3 region has the DNA TGTGCCACCAGTGATTTAACTCAAACCACCGGGGAGCTGTTTTTT.

The chain carries TRBV19 and TRBJ1-5; tentative D call: TRBD1 (5 bases). Germline V gene data show CDR1 as LNHDA and CDR2 as SQIVND (reference sequence). CDR3 length equals 15 residues. Trimming shortened V by 9 bases and J by 2 bases, and 17 bases separated the two germline ends. The CDR3 bases are TGTGCCAGCCTCAACCGGGGGATGGGCAATCAGCCCCAGCATTTT. Translation: CASLNRGMGNQPQHF. Full variable domain (remainder filled in from reference TRBV19 and TRBJ1-5): DGGITQSPKYLFRKEGQNVTLSCEQNLNHDAMYWYRQDPGQGLRLIYYSQIVNDFQKGDIAEGYSVSREKKESFPLTVTSAQKNPTAFYLCASLNRGMGNQPQHFGDGTRLSIL.

This clonotype was counted between two and nine times. In DNA, the CDR3 is TGCGCCAGCAGCTTGACGGAGGCGGCCTACGAGCAGTACTTC. Amino acid sequence: CASSLTEAAYEQYF. The rearrangement joins TRBV5-1 to TRBJ2-7, with a weak D call TRBD2 (5 bases). The CDR3 loop spans 14 amino acids. Deletions cut 1 base from V and 2 bases from J, with 10 bases between. In germline, CDR1 is SGHRS, CDR2 YFSETQ.

On this clonotype: Just one base apart from a much larger clone, this may be a read error. CDR3 in amino acids: CASFTQGTDVGGYTF. In DNA form, the CDR3 reads TGTGCCAGCTTCACACAGGGGACTGATGTAGGCGGCTACACCTTC. V is TRBV28 and J is TRBJ1-2, with 7 bases matching TRBD1. The CDR3 loop spans 15 amino acids. J was trimmed by 8 bases and V by 8 bases; bases with no gene match: 17. Germline lookup yields CDR1 MDHEN and CDR2 SYDVKM.

This clonotype has a count of ten or more. V is TRBV5-1 and J is TRBJ2-3; either TRBD1 or TRBD2 may fit D (5 bases each). Trimming took off 2 bases at V and 2 bases at J, with 9 bases between the two ends. The germline CDR1 and CDR2 sequences are SGHRS and YFSETQ. CDR3 length: 14 residues. The chain's CDR3 is CASSLTGPTDTQYF. The DNA for the CDR3 is TGCGCCAGCAGCTTAACGGGGCCCACAGATACGCAGTATTTT.

The CDR3 region is CASSLLGPGGGDTQYF. Here the CDR3 DNA reads TGTGCCAGCAGCCTCTTAGGGCCTGGTGGAGGAGATACGCAGTATTTT. This chain joins TRBV7-9 and TRBJ2-3; D possibly corresponds to TRBD2 (5 bases). CDR1 and CDR2 from the germline V gene are SEHNR and FQNEAQ (reference sequence). V was shortened by 5 bases and J by 5 bases, with 20 bases between the two germline ends. The CDR3 covers 16 residues.

A few counts support this clonotype. V usage is TRBV7-9 and J usage is TRBJ2-3; the D is unclear. The CDR3 runs 18 residues. The germline CDR1 and CDR2 sequences are SEHNR and FQNEAQ (reference sequence). V gave up 3 bases and J gave up 0 bases, with 19 bases separating them. CDR3 protein: CASSFAVGIVFSTDTQYF. CDR3 in DNA: TGTGCCAGCAGCTTTGCCGTTGGTATCGTATTTAGCACAGATACGCAGTATTTT.

The chain links TRBV7-9 to TRBJ2-2, with D perhaps TRBD1 (6 bases). The germline V and J ends were trimmed by 3 bases and 7 bases, with 12 bases remaining between them. Per the germline V gene, CDR1 is SEHNR and CDR2 is FQNEAQ (reference sequence). The CDR3 sequence is 14 residues long. Written as DNA, the CDR3 is TGTGCCAGCAGCTTCCCAGGGGTAATCGGGGAGCTGTTTTTT. Its translation: CASSFPGVIGELFF.

The rearrangement links TRBV20-1 to TRBJ2-7; D is perhaps TRBD2 (5 bases). Trimming removed 4 bases from V and 7 bases from J, with 23 bases in between. The germline V gene has CDR1 DFQATT and CDR2 SNEGSKA (reference sequence). CDR3 length: 15 amino acids. This chain's CDR3 is CSATSNRSRTGEQYF. Written as DNA, the CDR3 is TGCAGTGCTACCTCGAATCGGAGCAGAACGGGGGAGCAGTACTTC.

About this clonotype: This may be a read error: a much more frequent sequence differs by one nucleotide. Likely a read error: the CDR3 ends without its conserved phenylalanine or tryptophan. This chain links TRBV7-2 with TRBJ2-7, with 12 bases matching TRBD2. With 1 base clipped from V and 0 bases from J, the junction kept 4 bases outside the gene matches. Germline CDR1 is SGHTA and CDR2 is FQGNSA. This CDR3 comprises 17 residues. The chain's CDR3 is CASSLGLAGVISYEQYI. CDR3 nucleotide sequence: TGTGCCAGCAGCTTAGGACTAGCGGGGGTCATCTCCTACGAGCAGTACATC.

This chain connects TRBV20-1 to TRBJ2-3; 14 positions agree with TRBD2. The J call may be incorrect, as the DNA end agrees better with TRBJ2-5. The germline V gene encodes CDR1 DFQATT and CDR2 SNEGSKA (reference sequence). This CDR3 region has 16 residues. The CDR3: CSASGTSGSFTETQYF. CDR3 DNA: TGCAGTGCTTCCGGGACTAGCGGGAGTTTTACTGAGACCCAGTACTTC.

This clonotype was picked up a small number of times. The chain recombines TRBV12-3 or TRBV12-4 with TRBJ1-2; 7 bases map to TRBD1. The CDR3 has 13 amino acids. V was pared by 3 bases and J by 8 bases, with 6 bases of the junction left unmatched. The CDR3 sequence is CASSFRGARGYTF. The DNA for the CDR3 is TGTGCCAGCAGTTTCAGGGGGGCGCGGGGCTACACCTTC.

This clonotype was picked up many times. In nucleotides, the CDR3 is TGTGCCAGCAGCGTGGGACAGTATGTCAATGAGCAGTTCTTC. Its translation: CASSVGQYVNEQFF. The chain combines TRBV11-2 with TRBJ2-1; 7 bases agree with TRBD1. CDR1 SGHAT and CDR2 FQNNGV come from the germline V gene. V gave up 5 bases and J gave up 6 bases; unmatched junction bases: 7. This CDR3 has 14 residues. Together with reference TRBV11-2 and TRBJ2-1, the CDR3 gives the full variable domain: EAGVAQSPRYKIIEKRQSVAFWCNPISGHATLYWYQQILGQGPKLLIQFQNNGVVDDSQLPKDRFSAERLKGVDSTLKIQPAKLEDSAVYLCASSVGQYVNEQFFGPGTRLTVL.

In this sample, this clonotype turned up many times. V is TRBV28 and J is TRBJ1-4; D gene unclear. The CDR3 runs to 14 residues. Germline CDR1 MDHEN, CDR2 SYDVKM. Trimming left V 3 bases short and J 3 bases short, with 8 bases between. Written as DNA, the CDR3 is TGTGCCAGCAGTTTTGGAGGAGCTAATGAAAAACTGTTTTTT. Translation gives CASSFGGANEKLFF.

Ten or more counts support this clonotype. This chain uses TRBV28 with TRBJ1-6, with D unclear. V lost 7 bases and J 0 bases, leaving 4 bases between the germline ends. The V gene's germline CDR1 is MDHEN and CDR2 SYDVKM. The CDR3 covers 13 residues. CDR3 bases: TGTGCCAGCACGGGCTCCTATAATTCACCCCTCCACTTT. Its protein is CASTGSYNSPLHF.